This T cell receptor beta chain emerged from a study of T cell responses to AZD1222 COVID-19 vaccine. General study results and limits: Once two AZD1222 doses were given, Spike-specific TCR breadth and depth went up. Nearly half of the spike-specific TCRs reportedly recognize variant regions that carry no mutations.

Germline lookup yields CDR1 MNHEY and CDR2 SVGAGI. CDR3 length: 15 amino acids. J gave up 5 bases and V 6 bases, and 11 bases lay outside the gene matches. This table comes from immunoSEQ multiplex PCR, and its TCRdb copy is limited to in-frame clones, with some not included. Found here are about 150,000 clones, about 93% of them singletons; the top ten hold roughly 5%. To note about this clone: Its antigen is unknown.

The clonotype was recovered from an adult in good health. The chain carries TRBV6-5 and TRBJ1-1, with TRBD1 matching 8 bases. This specimen consisted of peripheral blood, obtained on day 0 of AZD1222 vaccination. In nucleotides, the CDR3 is TGTGCCAGCAGCGAGACAGGGGAGGCAGGAACTGAAGCTTTCTTT. It translates to CASSETGEAGTEAFF.